This TCR beta chain was identified during a study of OX40 agonist ivuxolimab in advanced cancers. Study background: Dose-escalation patients had hepatocellular carcinoma, melanoma, renal cell or head and neck cancer.

Study conclusions and caveats: What antigens the expanded peripheral T cells recognized was never established. More expanded clones were found, on average, in CD8+ than in CD4+ T cells.

Regarding this clone: Its antigen is not known.

Germline V gene data show CDR1 as MNHEY and CDR2 as SMNVEV (reference sequence). The CDR3 totals 16 residues. Losses at the gene ends were 7 bases for V and 3 bases for J; bases not matched to a gene: 13. The repertoire was sequenced with immunoSEQ multiplex PCR; TCRdb's copy has only in-frame clones and lacks some. The sample shows roughly 53,000 clones, approximately 79% of them seen only once. The V call is TRBV27, the J call TRBJ2-7, with TRBD2 matching 9 bases. The source of this sequence is an adult with an advanced solid tumor such as melanoma, head and neck, liver or kidney cancer. The sample here was CD4+ or CD8+ T cells sorted from blood, taken in a trial of the OX40 agonist ivuxolimab. The CDR3 region has the DNA TGTGCCAGCAAAGCGGGAGGACCTGGGTCCTACTACGAGCAGTACTTC. Translated, it gives CASKAGGPGSYYEQYF.